The clone carrying this T cell receptor (beta chain) came up a few times. Its matching antigen is unknown. The time point was: patch test 1, 2 weeks after DPC sensitization. This sample's treatment: therapeutic diphenylcyclopropenone sensitization with weekly scalp DPC. The study enrolled 18 to 70-year-old alopecia patients suitable for DPC. These data originate in a study of human T cells and chemical hapten exposure. TCRdb fed the RACE reads into MiXCR, producing one record per CDR3 protein. The sample holds 150,000 to 200,000 distinct CDR3 sequences, about 14% seen once. CDR1 is SGHTA and CDR2 is FQGNSA in the germline V gene. V was cut by 5 bases and J by 3 bases, with 8 bases left in between. The CDR3 is made up of 12 amino acids. General study findings and limits: With DPC sensitization, TCRs exceeding 1 in 1000 frequency showed no change.

This clonotype was obtained from a woman aged 25 to 39 with alopecia areata. Some clones in this sample may be carry-over from other donors' samples. The source material was whole blood, sampled in connection with sensitization to the hapten diphenylcyclopropenone (DPC). J is TRBJ2-7 and V is TRBV7-2; D is possibly TRBD2 (6 bases). CDR3 in amino acids: CASSRRDYEQYF. Written as DNA, the CDR3 is TGTGCCAGCAGCCGGAGGGACTACGAGCAGTACTTC.